This TCR beta chain was obtained from a study of shared clonotypes between healthy human individuals. TCRdb keeps only in-frame clones here, not all; method: immunoSEQ multiplex PCR. The sample lists about 660,000 clones, roughly 70% seen once, with more than 1.5% in the top ten. The receptor was isolated from a woman younger than 45 in good health. Input material: memory CD4+ T cells sorted from blood. Subset indicated: CD45RA-negative fraction.

CDR3 in amino acids: CASSRSSTGFLNEQYF. The CDR3 DNA reads TGTGCCAGCAGCCGCTCAAGCACAGGGTTTCTCAACGAGCAGTACTTC. This chain uses TRBV11-1 with TRBJ2-7, with TRBD1 as a possible D gene (6 bases). Germline assignment: CDR1 SGHAT and CDR2 FQDESV (reference sequence). The ends were cut back, 5 bases at V and 5 bases at J, with 22 bases in the middle. CDR3 length equals 16 residues.